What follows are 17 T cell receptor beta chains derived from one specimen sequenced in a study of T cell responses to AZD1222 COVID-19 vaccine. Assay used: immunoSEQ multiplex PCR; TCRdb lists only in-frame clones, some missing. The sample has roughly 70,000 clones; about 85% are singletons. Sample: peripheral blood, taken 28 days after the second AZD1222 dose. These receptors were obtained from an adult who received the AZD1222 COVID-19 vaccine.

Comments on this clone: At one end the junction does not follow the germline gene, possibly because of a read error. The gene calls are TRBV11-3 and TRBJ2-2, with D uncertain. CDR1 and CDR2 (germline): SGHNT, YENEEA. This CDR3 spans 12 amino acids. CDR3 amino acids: CASNLPGGELFF. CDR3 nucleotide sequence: TGTGCCAGCAACTTACCCGGCGGGGAGCTGTTTTTT.

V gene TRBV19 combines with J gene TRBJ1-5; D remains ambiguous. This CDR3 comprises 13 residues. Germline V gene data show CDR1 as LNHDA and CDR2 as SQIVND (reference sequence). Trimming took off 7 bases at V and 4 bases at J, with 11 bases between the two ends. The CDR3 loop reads CASKTDYNQPQHF. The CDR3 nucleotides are TGTGCCAGTAAAACAGATTATAATCAGCCCCAGCATTTT.

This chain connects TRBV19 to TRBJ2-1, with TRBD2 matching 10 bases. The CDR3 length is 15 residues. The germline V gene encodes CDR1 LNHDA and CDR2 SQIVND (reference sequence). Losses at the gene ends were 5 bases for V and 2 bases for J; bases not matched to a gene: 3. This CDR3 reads CASSPSGGPYNEQFF. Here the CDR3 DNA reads TGTGCCAGTAGTCCTAGCGGGGGCCCCTACAATGAGCAGTTCTTC.

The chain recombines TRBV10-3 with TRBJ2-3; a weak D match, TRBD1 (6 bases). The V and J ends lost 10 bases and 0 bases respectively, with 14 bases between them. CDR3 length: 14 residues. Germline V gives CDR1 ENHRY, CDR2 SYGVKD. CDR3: CATLRQASTDTQYF. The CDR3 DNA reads TGTGCCACCCTCCGACAGGCAAGCACAGATACGCAGTATTTT.

DNA of the CDR3: TGTGCCAGCAGCCCCCTACAGGGGGCAACCTACAATGAGCAGTTCTTC. It specifies CASSPLQGATYNEQFF. The rearrangement joins TRBV4-2 to TRBJ2-1, with 9 bases matching TRBD1. V lost 4 bases, J lost 2 bases, and 6 bases stayed unmatched. This CDR3 has 16 amino acids. The V gene's germline CDR1 is LGHNA and CDR2 YNFKEQ.

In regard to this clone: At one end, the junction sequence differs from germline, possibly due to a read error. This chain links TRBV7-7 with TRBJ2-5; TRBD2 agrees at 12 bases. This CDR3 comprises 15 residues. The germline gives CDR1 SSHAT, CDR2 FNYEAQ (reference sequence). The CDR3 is CASSRQTSGRETQYF. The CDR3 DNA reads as TGTGCTAGCAGCCGTCAGACTAGCGGGAGAGAGACCCAGTACTTC.

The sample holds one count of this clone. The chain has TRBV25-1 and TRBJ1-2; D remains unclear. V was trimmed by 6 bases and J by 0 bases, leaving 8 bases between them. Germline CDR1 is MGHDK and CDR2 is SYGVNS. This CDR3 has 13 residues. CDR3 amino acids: CASRRDTNYGYTF. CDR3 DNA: TGTGCCAGCAGAAGAGACACTAACTATGGCTACACCTTC.

The CDR3 loop reads CASSMSQSYEQYF. CDR3 coding DNA: TGTGCCAGCAGCATGAGTCAATCCTACGAGCAGTACTTC. V gene TRBV5-6 combines with J gene TRBJ2-7; D remains ambiguous. Trimming removed 4 bases from V and 1 base from J, with 9 bases in between. The CDR3 consists of 13 residues. Germline-derived CDR1 and CDR2 are SGHDT and YYEEEE.

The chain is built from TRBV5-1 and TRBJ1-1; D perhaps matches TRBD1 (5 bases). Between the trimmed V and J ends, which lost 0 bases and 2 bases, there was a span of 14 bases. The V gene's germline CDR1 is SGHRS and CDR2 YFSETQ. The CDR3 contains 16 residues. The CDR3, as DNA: TGCGCCAGCAGCTTGGTGGCGGGGCCTCCAAACACTGAAGCTTTCTTT. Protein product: CASSLVAGPPNTEAFF.

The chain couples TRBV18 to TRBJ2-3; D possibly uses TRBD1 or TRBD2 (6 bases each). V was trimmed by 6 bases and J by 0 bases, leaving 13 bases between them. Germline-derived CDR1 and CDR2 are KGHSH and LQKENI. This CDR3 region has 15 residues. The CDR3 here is CASSPGGPSTDTQYF. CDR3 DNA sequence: TGTGCCAGCTCCCCCGGGGGCCCTAGCACAGATACGCAGTATTTT.

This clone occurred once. In DNA, the CDR3 is TGTGCCAGCAGCTTAGATAGTAGGAATGGCATTGAAGCTTTCTTT. The encoded protein is CASSLDSRNGIEAFF. The chain uses TRBV11-2 and TRBJ1-1; no definite D call. The CDR3 sequence is 15 residues long. Trimming took off 0 bases at V and 7 bases at J, with 15 bases between the two ends. Germline assignment: CDR1 SGHAT and CDR2 FQNNGV.

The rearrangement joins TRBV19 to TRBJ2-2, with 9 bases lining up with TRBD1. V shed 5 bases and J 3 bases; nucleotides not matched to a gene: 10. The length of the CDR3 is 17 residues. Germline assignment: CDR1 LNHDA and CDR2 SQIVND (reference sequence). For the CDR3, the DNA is TGTGCCAGTAGTCCCCAGGTCAGGGACAGGGACACCGGGGAGCTGTTTTTT. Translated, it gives CASSPQVRDRDTGELFF. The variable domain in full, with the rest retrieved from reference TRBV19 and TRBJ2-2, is DGGITQSPKYLFRKEGQNVTLSCEQNLNHDAMYWYRQDPGQGLRLIYYSQIVNDFQKGDIAEGYSVSREKKESFPLTVTSAQKNPTAFYLCASSPQVRDRDTGELFFGEGSRLTVL.

The CDR3: CASNRGVANEKLFF. CDR3 nucleotide sequence: TGTGCCAGCAATCGAGGGGTGGCTAATGAAAAACTGTTTTTT. The J gene is TRBJ1-4, the V gene TRBV28; tentatively, D is TRBD1 (5 bases). CDR3 length equals 14 residues. The germline V and J ends were trimmed by 7 bases and 3 bases, with 12 bases remaining between them. Germline CDR1 MDHEN, CDR2 SYDVKM.

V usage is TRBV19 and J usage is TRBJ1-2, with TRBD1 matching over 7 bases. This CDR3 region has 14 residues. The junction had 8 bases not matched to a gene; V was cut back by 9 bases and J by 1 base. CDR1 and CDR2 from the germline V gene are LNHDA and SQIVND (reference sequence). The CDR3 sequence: CASSRDRVNYGYTF. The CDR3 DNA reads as TGTGCCAGCTCCCGGGACAGAGTTAACTATGGCTACACCTTC.

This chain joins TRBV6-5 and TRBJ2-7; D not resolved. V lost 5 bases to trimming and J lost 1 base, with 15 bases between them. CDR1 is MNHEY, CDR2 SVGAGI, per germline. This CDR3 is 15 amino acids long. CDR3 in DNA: TGTGCCAGCAGTCATAGGGAATTTAGTTCCTACGAGCAGTACTTC. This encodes CASSHREFSSYEQYF.

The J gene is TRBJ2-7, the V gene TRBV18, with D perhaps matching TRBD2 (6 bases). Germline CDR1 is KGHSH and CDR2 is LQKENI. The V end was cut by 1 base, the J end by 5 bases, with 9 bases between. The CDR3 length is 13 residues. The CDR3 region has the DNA TGTGCCAGCTCACCACGGGAGGCGCACGAGCAGTACTTC. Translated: CASSPREAHEQYF.

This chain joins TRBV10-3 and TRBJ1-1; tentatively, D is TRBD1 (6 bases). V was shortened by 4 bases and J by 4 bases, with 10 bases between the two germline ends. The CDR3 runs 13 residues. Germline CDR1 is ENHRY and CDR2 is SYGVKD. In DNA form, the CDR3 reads TGTGCCATCAGTGCACAGGGAGGCACTGAAGCTTTCTTT. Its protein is CAISAQGGTEAFF.